This T cell receptor (beta chain) was recovered during a study of blood T cell repertoires in COVID-19. The CDR3 runs 14 residues. Germline CDR1 is MNHEY and CDR2 is SVGAGI. The J segment lost 0 bases and the V segment lost 5 bases, leaving 3 bases of the junction unmatched. Generated by immunoSEQ multiplex PCR, the TCRdb table keeps only in-frame clones and is missing some. The table includes about 220,000 clones, roughly 86% detected once. This clonotype was obtained from a woman under 40 who had recovered from COVID-19. Sequencing was done on a sample of peripheral blood. The chain employs TRBV6-5 and TRBJ1-1; 7 bases align to TRBD1. The CDR3 spells CASSRTGVNTEAFF. CDR3 in DNA: TGTGCCAGCAGTAGAACAGGGGTGAACACTGAAGCTTTCTTT.